This T cell receptor beta chain is drawn from a study of Graves' ophthalmopathy and Graves' hyperthyroidism. Whole-study context: Before any treatment, peripheral blood was taken at the initial diagnosis.

For repertoire sequencing, the TCR beta CDR3 regions were amplified from RNA transcripts. Second-round multiplex PCR followed a first-round RT-PCR using HTBI primers. TCRdb used MiXCR to reprocess the multiplex PCR reads, holding one entry per CDR3 protein. This table holds some 170,000 distinct CDR3 sequences, around two fifths found once. CDR1 SGHTA and CDR2 FQGNSA come from the germline V gene. The CDR3 consists of 15 residues. V lost 5 bases and J lost 1, with 14 bases in between. This clonotype was seen a handful of times. Those donors who had ophthalmopathy presented with moderate-to-severe activity, a CAS of ≥3, a NOSPECS of ≥4 and a duration under 3 months.

The rearrangement links TRBV7-2 to TRBJ1-1; D is ambiguous. The source is a man aged 25-45 years with Graves' ophthalmopathy. The source material was peripheral blood. This chain's CDR3 is CASSLQGLTNTEAFF. The CDR3 DNA reads as TGTGCCAGCAGCCTACAAGGGCTGACGAACACTGAAGCTTTCTTT.